The clone carrying this TCR beta chain was recorded once. The data originate from a study of blood T cell repertoires in COVID-19. Study as a whole: The United States, Italy and Spain supplied acute and convalescent COVID-19 samples.

In germline, CDR1 is MNHEY, CDR2 SVGAGI. CDR3 size: 14 residues. V gave up 10 bases and J gave up 1 base; unmatched junction bases: 7. The data were produced by immunoSEQ multiplex PCR, yet TCRdb's version contains in-frame clones alone and is incomplete. This sample yields about 300,000 clones, of which more than 75% are seen a single time; about 4% belongs to the top ten. The TCR sequence derives from a man under 40 who had recovered from COVID-19. The V and J genes are TRBV6-5 and TRBJ2-7; the match to TRBD1 covers 10 bases. Sequencing was carried out using PBMCs or T cells enriched from blood (not recorded which). The CDR3: CAIRPGQGSYEQYF. CDR3 sequence (DNA): TGTGCCATCCGCCCGGGACAGGGGTCCTACGAGCAGTACTTC.